This record looks at one TCR beta chain sequence and its context. The antigen is unknown. The sample comes from a study of regulatory T cells. The primer mix had 52 TRBV and 13 TRBJ primers. Data came from immunoSEQ multiplex PCR; TCRdb stores just in-frame clones and leaves some out. The sample records some 31,000 clones, nearly 95% being singletons. Study-wide points: Hydrophobic residues at CDR3 positions 6 and 7 were enriched in conventional CD4+ T cells of CD3G-deficient patients.

Trimming removed 3 bases at V and 3 bases at J, with 12 bases between. CDR3 length: 14 amino acids. CDR1 and CDR2 (germline): MDHEN, SYDVKM. At testing, patients were 2 to 39 years old, with reduced naive and increased memory T-cell proportions. CD4+ T cells were divided by sorting: CD25-high CD127-low Tregs, CD25-low CD127-high conventional cells. V is TRBV28 and J is TRBJ2-7; D may be TRBD1 or TRBD2 (5 bases each). This TCR was sampled from a child aged 2-9 years with CD3G deficiency. The specimen sequenced was conventional CD4+ T cells sorted from blood. The CDR3 reads CASSLGLGDYEQYF. DNA for the CDR3: TGTGCCAGCAGTTTGGGGTTGGGGGACTACGAGCAGTACTTC.